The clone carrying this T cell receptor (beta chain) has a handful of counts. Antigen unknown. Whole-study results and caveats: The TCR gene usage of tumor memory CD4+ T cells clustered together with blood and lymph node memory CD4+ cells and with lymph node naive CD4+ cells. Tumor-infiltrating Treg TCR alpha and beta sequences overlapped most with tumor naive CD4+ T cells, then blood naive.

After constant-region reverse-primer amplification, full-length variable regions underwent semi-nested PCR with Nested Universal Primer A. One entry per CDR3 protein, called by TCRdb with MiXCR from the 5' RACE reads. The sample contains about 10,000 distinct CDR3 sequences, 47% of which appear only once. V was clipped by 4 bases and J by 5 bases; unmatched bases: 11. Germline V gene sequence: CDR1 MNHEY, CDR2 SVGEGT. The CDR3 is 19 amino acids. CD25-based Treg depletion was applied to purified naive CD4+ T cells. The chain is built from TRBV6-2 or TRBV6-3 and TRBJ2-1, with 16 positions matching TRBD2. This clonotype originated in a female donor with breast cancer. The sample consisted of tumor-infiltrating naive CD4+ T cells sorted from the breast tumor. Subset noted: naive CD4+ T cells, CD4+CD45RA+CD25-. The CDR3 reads CASSFQAGTSGRAHNEQFF. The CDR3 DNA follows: TGTGCCAGCAGTTTCCAAGCCGGGACTAGCGGGAGGGCCCACAATGAGCAGTTCTTC.